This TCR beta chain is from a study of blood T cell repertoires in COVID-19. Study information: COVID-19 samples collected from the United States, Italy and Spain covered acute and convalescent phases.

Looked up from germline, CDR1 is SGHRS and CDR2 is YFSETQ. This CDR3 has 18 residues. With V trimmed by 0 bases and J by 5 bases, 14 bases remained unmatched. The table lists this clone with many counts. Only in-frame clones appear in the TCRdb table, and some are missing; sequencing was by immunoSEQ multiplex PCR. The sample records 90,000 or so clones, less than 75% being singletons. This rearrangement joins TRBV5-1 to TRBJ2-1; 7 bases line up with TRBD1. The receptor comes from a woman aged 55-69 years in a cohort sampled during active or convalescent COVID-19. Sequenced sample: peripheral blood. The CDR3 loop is CASSLEARGPLSDNEQFF. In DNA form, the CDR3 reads TGCGCCAGCAGCTTGGAGGCGAGGGGGCCCCTTTCTGACAATGAGCAGTTCTTC. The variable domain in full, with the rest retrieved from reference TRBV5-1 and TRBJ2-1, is KAGVTQTPRYLIKTRGQQVTLSCSPISGHRSVSWYQQTPGQGLQFLFEYFSETQRNKGNFPGRFSGRQFSNSRSEMNVSTLELGDSALYLCASSLEARGPLSDNEQFFGPGTRLTVL.